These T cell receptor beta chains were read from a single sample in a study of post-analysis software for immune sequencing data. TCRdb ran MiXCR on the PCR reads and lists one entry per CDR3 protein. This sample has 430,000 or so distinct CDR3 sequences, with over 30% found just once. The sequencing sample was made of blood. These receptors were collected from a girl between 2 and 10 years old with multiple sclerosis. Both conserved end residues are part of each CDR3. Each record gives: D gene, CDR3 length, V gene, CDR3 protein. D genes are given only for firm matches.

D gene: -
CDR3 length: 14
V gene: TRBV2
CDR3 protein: CASVQGLDYNEQFF

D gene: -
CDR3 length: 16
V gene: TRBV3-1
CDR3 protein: CASSRRGSGVQETQYF

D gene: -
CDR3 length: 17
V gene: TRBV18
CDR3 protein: CASSPLGRQTTNYGYTF

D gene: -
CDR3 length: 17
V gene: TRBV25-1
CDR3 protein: CASSGISESANTGELFF

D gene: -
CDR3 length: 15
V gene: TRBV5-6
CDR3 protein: CASSPLGQGADGYTF

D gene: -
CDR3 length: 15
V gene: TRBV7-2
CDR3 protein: CASSLTAGAYEKLFF

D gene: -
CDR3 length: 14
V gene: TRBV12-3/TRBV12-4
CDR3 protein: CASSDGPNYNEQFF

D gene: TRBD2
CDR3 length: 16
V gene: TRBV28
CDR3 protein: CASSFTSGGPPDTQYF

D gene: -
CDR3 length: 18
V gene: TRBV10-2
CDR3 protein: CASSGTRGPSGLKETQYF

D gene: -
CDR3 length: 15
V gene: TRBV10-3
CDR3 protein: CAITAGGVANTEAFF

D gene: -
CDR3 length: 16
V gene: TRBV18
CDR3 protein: CASSDSQHRAKNIQYF

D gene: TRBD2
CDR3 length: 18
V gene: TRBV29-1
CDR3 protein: CSVECVGQAGGRGSEQFF

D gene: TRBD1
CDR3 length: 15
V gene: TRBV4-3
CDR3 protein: CASSQDTTGVYEQYF

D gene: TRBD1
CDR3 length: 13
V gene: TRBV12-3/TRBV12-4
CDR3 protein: CASSTQGSYGYTF

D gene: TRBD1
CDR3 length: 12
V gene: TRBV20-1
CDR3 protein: CSAANRGETQYF

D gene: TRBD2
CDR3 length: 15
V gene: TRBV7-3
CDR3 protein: CASSWGLAGDNEQFF

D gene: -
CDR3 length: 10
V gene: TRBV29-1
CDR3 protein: CSVGSHEQFF

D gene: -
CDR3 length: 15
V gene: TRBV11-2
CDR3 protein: CASSLSSGRMNEQFF

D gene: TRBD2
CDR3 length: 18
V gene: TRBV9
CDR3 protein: CASSWDTIGAGGLETQYF

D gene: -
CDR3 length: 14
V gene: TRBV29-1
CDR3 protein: CSVDFAGSSYEQFF

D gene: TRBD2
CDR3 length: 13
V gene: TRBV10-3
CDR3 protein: CARERENPDTQYF